These T cell receptor beta chains were read from a single sample in a study of T cells after yellow fever vaccination. TCRdb ran MiXCR on the 5' RACE reads and lists one entry per CDR3 protein. The repertoire holds a few hundred thousand distinct CDR3 sequences, with 4.1% as singletons. Sequenced here: PBMCs, sampled 5 days after the yellow fever booster vaccination. The receptor source for this set is a man aged 18 to 29 who received the YFV17D yellow fever vaccine. CDR3s include the opening cysteine and the closing phenylalanine or tryptophan. A D gene is named only where the DNA matches it firmly. Size is omitted from some rows. Given values are once, few, many or a class for expanded clones.

v_gene	d_gene	j_gene	abundance	CDR3aa	CDR3nt
TRBV6-5	TRBD1	TRBJ1-1	few	CASRASGTGAFF	TGTGCCAGCAGGGCTTCCGGGACAGGGGCTTTCTTT
TRBV20-1	-	TRBJ2-1	-	CSARDRLSSYNEQFF	TGCAGTGCTAGAGATCGCCTTAGCTCCTACAATGAGCAGTTCTTC
TRBV7-9	-	TRBJ1-5	few	CASSAGSGNQPQHF	TGTGCCAGCAGCGCTGGGTCAGGCAATCAGCCCCAGCATTTT
TRBV7-3	-	TRBJ2-2	-	CASSLYGAGELFF	TGTGCCAGCAGCTTATACGGGGCCGGGGAGCTGTTTTTT
TRBV7-9	-	TRBJ2-7	-	CASSLDRGTRVHEQYF	TGTGCCAGCAGCTTAGATAGAGGAACCAGGGTTCACGAGCAGTACTTC
TRBV3-1	TRBD2	TRBJ2-5	-	CASSGLARGPQDF	TGTGCCAGCAGCGGACTAGCGAGGGGGCCCCAGGACTTC
TRBV27	TRBD1	TRBJ1-5	few	CASRRTGDYNQPQHF	TGTGCCAGCAGAAGGACAGGGGATTACAATCAGCCCCAGCATTTT
TRBV15	TRBD1	TRBJ2-7	many	CATSRNRGEQYF	TGTGCCACCAGCAGAAACAGGGGCGAGCAGTACTTC
TRBV5-1	-	TRBJ2-5	-	CASSFVSQETQYF	TGCGCCAGCAGCTTTGTGAGCCAAGAGACCCAGTACTTC
TRBV5-1	TRBD2	TRBJ2-7	few	CASSLVGSGGIERYEQYF	TGCGCCAGCAGCTTGGTAGGTAGCGGGGGCATAGAGCGTTACGAGCAGTACTTC
TRBV20-1	-	TRBJ1-1	few	CSARDSGRLAFF	TGCAGTGCTAGAGATTCGGGAAGGTTGGCTTTCTTT
TRBV5-1	TRBD2	TRBJ2-1	many	CASSLSGVYNEQFF	TGCGCCAGCAGCTTGAGCGGGGTCTACAATGAGCAGTTCTTC
TRBV3-1	-	TRBJ2-3	few	CASSLGQTGTDTQYF	TGTGCCAGCAGCCTTGGACAGACTGGCACAGATACGCAGTATTTT
TRBV5-5	-	TRBJ2-3	many	CASSDRADTQYF	TGTGCCAGCAGCGACCGTGCGGATACGCAGTATTTT
TRBV4-2	-	TRBJ1-2	few	CASSQGLFGYTF	TGTGCCAGCAGCCAAGGACTCTTTGGCTACACCTTC
TRBV24-1	TRBD2	TRBJ2-1	many	CATSDNERGGLDEQFF	TGTGCCACCAGTGACAACGAGCGGGGGGGCCTGGATGAGCAGTTCTTC
TRBV5-1	-	TRBJ1-1	few	CASSYTGMNTEAFF	TGCGCCAGCAGCTATACCGGCATGAACACTGAAGCTTTCTTT
TRBV7-6	-	TRBJ2-1	-	CASSFRPDHVGEQFF	TGTGCCAGCAGCTTTCGTCCCGACCATGTGGGTGAGCAGTTCTTC
TRBV4-2	-	TRBJ1-1	few	CASSRTPPTEAFF	TGTGCCAGCAGCAGAACTCCTCCCACTGAAGCTTTCTTT
TRBV12-3/TRBV12-4	-	TRBJ2-3	-	CASSAQGNADTQYF	TGTGCCAGCAGCGCTCAGGGTAATGCAGATACGCAGTATTTT
TRBV18	-	TRBJ1-3	many	CASSPTRSGSGNTIYF	TGTGCCAGCTCACCAACGAGGAGCGGTTCTGGAAACACCATATATTTT
TRBV20-1	-	TRBJ1-1	many	CSARQAEAFF	TGCAGTGCTAGACAGGCTGAAGCTTTCTTT
TRBV20-1	-	TRBJ2-7	few	CSARGTSSYEQYF	TGCAGTGCAAGGGGAACCTCGTCCTACGAGCAGTACTTC
TRBV30	-	TRBJ2-3	many	CAWSDSFDTQYF	TGTGCCTGGAGTGATTCGTTTGATACGCAGTATTTT
TRBV4-3	-	TRBJ1-1	few	CASSRSEGNTEAFF	TGCGCCAGCAGCCGATCGGAGGGGAACACTGAAGCTTTCTTT
TRBV4-3	-	TRBJ2-2	many	CASSPRDFYLANTGELFF	TGCGCCAGCAGCCCGAGGGACTTCTACCTCGCGAACACCGGGGAGCTGTTTTTT
TRBV7-9	TRBD1	TRBJ1-1	many	CASSFPDRGLSEAFF	TGTGCCAGCAGCTTCCCCGACAGGGGGCTATCTGAAGCTTTCTTT
TRBV4-2	-	TRBJ1-5	few	CASRGIGAYSNQPQHF	TGTGCCAGCAGGGGGATTGGGGCGTATAGCAATCAGCCCCAGCATTTT
TRBV5-1	-	TRBJ1-1	few	CASSPGPTGGTEAFF	TGCGCCAGCAGCCCAGGACCGACGGGGGGCACTGAAGCTTTCTTT
TRBV5-4	-	TRBJ2-6	few	CASSLRSTRSSGANVLTF	TGTGCCAGCAGCTTGAGGAGCACTCGAAGCTCTGGGGCCAACGTCCTGACTTTC
TRBV5-1	-	TRBJ1-2	-	CASSSTAQPNYGYTF	TGCGCCAGCAGCTCAACAGCGCAGCCTAACTATGGCTACACCTTC
TRBV15	-	TRBJ2-1	-	CATSPEGGAKNEQFF	TGTGCCACCAGCCCCGAAGGGGGGGCCAAGAATGAGCAGTTCTTC
TRBV7-2	-	TRBJ1-2	few	CASSPQGGDGYTF	TGTGCCAGCAGCCCACAGGGTGGGGATGGCTACACCTTC
TRBV7-9	-	TRBJ1-4	many	CASSLRGVGEKLFF	TGTGCCAGCAGCTTAAGAGGGGTCGGTGAAAAACTGTTTTTT
TRBV5-8	TRBD2	TRBJ2-1	-	CASSSMTTAGGHDEQFF	TGTGCCAGCAGCTCTATGACTACGGCGGGGGGGCATGATGAGCAGTTCTTC
TRBV18	-	TRBJ1-3	few	CASSPPGRVNTIYF	TGTGCCAGCTCACCACCAGGCAGGGTGAACACCATATATTTT
TRBV20-1	-	TRBJ1-1	few	CSARMGGVNTEAFF	TGCAGTGCTCGAATGGGGGGGGTGAACACTGAAGCTTTCTTT
TRBV6-2/TRBV6-3	-	TRBJ2-1	many	CASSYSGVSYNEQFF	TGTGCCAGCAGTTACTCAGGGGTCTCCTACAATGAGCAGTTCTTC
TRBV20-1	-	TRBJ2-3	many	CSAEDRSTDTQYF	TGCAGTGCTGAAGACCGAAGCACAGATACGCAGTATTTT
TRBV28	-	TRBJ2-3	few	CASSWGRGQGSTDTQYF	TGTGCCAGCAGTTGGGGGAGGGGTCAGGGGTCCACAGATACGCAGTATTTT
TRBV7-7	TRBD2	TRBJ2-3	many	CAIRGGSTDTQYF	TGTGCCATCCGGGGGGGGTCGACAGATACGCAGTATTTT
TRBV7-9	TRBD1	TRBJ2-5	-	CASSYLTGRETQYF	TGTGCCAGCAGCTACCTGACAGGGCGAGAGACCCAGTACTTC
TRBV24-1	-	TRBJ1-5	few	CATGGGNQPQHF	TGTGCCACAGGGGGAGGCAATCAGCCCCAGCATTTT
TRBV5-4	-	TRBJ2-3	many	CASSSGGNTDTQYF	TGTGCCAGCAGCTCCGGCGGGAACACAGATACGCAGTATTTT
TRBV20-1	-	TRBJ2-1	-	CSATRGREVEQFF	TGCAGTGCTACAAGGGGGCGGGAGGTTGAGCAGTTCTTC
TRBV7-2	TRBD1	TRBJ2-2	few	CASSQDRGPGGLFF	TGTGCCAGCAGCCAAGACAGGGGGCCCGGGGGTCTGTTTTTT